This T cell receptor (beta chain) was documented in a study of T cell responses to AZD1222 COVID-19 vaccine. Overall study findings and caveats: Two AZD1222 doses significantly raised spike-specific TCR breadth and depth over controls. Every sample of the repertoires postdated the peak T cell response. At baseline, seropositivity was found in only a handful of AZD1222 recipients.

Germline CDR1 and CDR2: MNHEY and SMNVEV (reference sequence). This CDR3 has 17 residues. V lost 5 bases to trimming and J lost 7 bases; unmatched junction nucleotides: 18. A remark on this clone: Its cognate antigen is unknown.

Recipients boosted at about 4 weeks or about 12 weeks are pooled. Method: immunoSEQ multiplex PCR; TCRdb's copy keeps in-frame clones and lacks some. This table has some 280,000 clones, around 93% appearing once. Sequenced here: peripheral blood, sampled 28 days after the second AZD1222 dose. This receptor was identified in an adult who received the AZD1222 COVID-19 vaccine. The chain recombines TRBV27 with TRBJ2-7; 9 positions match TRBD2. The chain's CDR3 is CASSLRLAGSRPWEQYF. For the CDR3, the DNA is TGTGCCAGCAGTCTCCGGCTAGCGGGATCGAGGCCGTGGGAGCAGTACTTC.